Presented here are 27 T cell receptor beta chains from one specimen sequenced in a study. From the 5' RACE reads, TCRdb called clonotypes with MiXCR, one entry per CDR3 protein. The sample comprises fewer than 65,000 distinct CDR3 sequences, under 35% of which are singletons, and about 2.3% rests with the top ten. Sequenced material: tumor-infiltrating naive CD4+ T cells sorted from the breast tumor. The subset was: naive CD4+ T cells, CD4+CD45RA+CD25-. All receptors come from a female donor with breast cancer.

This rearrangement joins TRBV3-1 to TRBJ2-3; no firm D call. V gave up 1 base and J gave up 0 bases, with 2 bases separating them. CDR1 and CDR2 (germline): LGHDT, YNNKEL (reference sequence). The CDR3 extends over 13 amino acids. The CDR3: CASSQVSTDTQYF. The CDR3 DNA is TGTGCCAGCAGCCAAGTTAGCACAGATACGCAGTATTTT.

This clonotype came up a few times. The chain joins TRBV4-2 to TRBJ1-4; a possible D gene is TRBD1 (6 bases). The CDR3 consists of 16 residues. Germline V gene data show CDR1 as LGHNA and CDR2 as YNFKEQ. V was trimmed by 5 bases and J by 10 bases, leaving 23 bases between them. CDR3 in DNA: TGTGCCAGCAGCACGCGCCCCGGGGGCGGAGCTGGAAAACTGTTTTTT. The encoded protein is CASSTRPGGGAGKLFF.

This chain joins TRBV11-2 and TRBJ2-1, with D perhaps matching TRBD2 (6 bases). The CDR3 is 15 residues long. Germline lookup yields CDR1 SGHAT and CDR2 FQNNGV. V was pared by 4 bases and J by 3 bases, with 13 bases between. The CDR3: CASSYTPGGYNEQFF. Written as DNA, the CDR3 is TGTGCCAGCAGCTACACCCCCGGGGGCTACAATGAGCAGTTCTTC.

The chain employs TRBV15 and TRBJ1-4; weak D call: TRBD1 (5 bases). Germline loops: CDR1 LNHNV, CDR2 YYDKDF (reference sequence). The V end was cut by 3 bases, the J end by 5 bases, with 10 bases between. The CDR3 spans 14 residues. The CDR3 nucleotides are TGTGCCACCAGCAGGATTGCAGGGAATGAAAAACTGTTTTTT. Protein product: CATSRIAGNEKLFF.

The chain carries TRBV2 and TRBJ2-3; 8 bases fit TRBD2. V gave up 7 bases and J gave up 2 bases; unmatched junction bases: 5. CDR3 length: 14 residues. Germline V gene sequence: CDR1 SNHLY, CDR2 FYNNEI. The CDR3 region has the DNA TGTGCCAGCACCCGGACTAGCCCCACAGATACGCAGTATTTT. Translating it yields CASTRTSPTDTQYF.

The CDR3 nucleotides are TGCAGTGCTCCTACAGGAGGCCGGATGGATACGCAGTATTTT. Translating gives CSAPTGGRMDTQYF. This chain connects TRBV20-1 to TRBJ2-3; either TRBD1 or TRBD2 may supply D (5 bases each). The V end lost 5 bases, the J end lost 6 bases, and 18 bases lay between the germline ends. Germline V lookup: CDR1 DFQATT, CDR2 SNEGSKA (reference sequence). The CDR3 spans 14 residues.

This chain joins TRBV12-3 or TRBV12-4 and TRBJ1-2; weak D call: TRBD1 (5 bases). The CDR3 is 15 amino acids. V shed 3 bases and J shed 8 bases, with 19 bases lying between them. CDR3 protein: CASSLAGSNSGGYTF. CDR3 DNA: TGTGCCAGCAGTTTGGCAGGGAGTAATTCAGGCGGCTACACCTTC.

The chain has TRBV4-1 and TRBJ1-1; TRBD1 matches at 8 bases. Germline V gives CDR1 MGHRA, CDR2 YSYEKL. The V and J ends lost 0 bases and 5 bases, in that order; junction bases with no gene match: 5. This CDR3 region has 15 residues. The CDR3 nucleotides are TGCGCCAGCAGCCAAGAGTGGCAGGGGGCGACTGAAGCTTTCTTT. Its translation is CASSQEWQGATEAFF.

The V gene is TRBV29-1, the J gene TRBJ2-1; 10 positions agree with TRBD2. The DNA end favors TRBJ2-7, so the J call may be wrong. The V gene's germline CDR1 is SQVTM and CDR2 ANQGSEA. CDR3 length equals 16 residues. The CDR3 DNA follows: TGCAGCGTTGAAGAAAAGGCTAGCGGGAGTCTCAATGAGCAGTACTTC. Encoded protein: CSVEEKASGSLNEQYF.

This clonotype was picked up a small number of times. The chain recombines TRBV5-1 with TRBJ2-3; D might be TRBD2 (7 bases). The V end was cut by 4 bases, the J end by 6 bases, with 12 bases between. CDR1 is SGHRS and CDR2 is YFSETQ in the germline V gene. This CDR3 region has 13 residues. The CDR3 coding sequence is TGCGCCAGCAGCCCGGGGGGCAGGGATACGCAGTATTTT. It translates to CASSPGGRDTQYF.

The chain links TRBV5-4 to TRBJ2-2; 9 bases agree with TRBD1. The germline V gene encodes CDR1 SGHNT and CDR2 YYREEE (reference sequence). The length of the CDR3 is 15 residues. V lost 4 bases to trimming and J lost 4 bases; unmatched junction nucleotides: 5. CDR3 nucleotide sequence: TGTGCCAGCAGCGCTAACAGGGGGCCCACCGGGGAGCTGTTTTTT. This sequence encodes CASSANRGPTGELFF.

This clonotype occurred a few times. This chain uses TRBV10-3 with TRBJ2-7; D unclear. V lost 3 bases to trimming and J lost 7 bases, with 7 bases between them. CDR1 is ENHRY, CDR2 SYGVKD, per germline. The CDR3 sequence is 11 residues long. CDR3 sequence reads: CAISDLREQYF. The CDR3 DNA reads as TGTGCCATCAGTGATTTGAGGGAGCAGTACTTC.

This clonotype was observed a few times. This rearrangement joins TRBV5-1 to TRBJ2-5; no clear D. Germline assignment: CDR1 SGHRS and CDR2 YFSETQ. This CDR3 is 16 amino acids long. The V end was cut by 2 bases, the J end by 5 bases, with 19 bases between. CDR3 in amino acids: CASSFIRYSSPETQYF. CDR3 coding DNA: TGCGCCAGCAGCTTTATCCGATACTCGTCCCCCGAGACCCAGTACTTC. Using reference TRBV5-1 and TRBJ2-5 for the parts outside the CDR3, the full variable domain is KAGVTQTPRYLIKTRGQQVTLSCSPISGHRSVSWYQQTPGQGLQFLFEYFSETQRNKGNFPGRFSGRQFSNSRSEMNVSTLELGDSALYLCASSFIRYSSPETQYFGPGTRLLVL.

CDR3 sequence (DNA): TGTGCCAGCGGGATTGGACAGAGCACAGATACGCAGTATTTT. Translated: CASGIGQSTDTQYF. This chain connects TRBV2 to TRBJ2-3; the D gene is possibly TRBD1 (6 bases). Germline V gives CDR1 SNHLY, CDR2 FYNNEI. V lost 8 bases, J lost 0 bases, and 12 bases lay in between. The CDR3 is made up of 14 amino acids. The full variable domain, its missing parts supplied by reference TRBV2 and TRBJ2-3, is EPEVTQTPSHQVTQMGQEVILRCVPISNHLYFYWYRQILGQKVEFLVSFYNNEISEKSEIFDDQFSVERPDGSNFTLKIRSTKLEDSAMYFCASGIGQSTDTQYFGPGTRLTVL.

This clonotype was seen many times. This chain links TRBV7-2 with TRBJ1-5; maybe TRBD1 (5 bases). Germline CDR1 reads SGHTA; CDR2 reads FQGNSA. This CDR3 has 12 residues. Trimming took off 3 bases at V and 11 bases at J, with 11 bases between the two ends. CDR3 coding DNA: TGTGCCAGCAGCTTCGGGACGACGACCCAGCATTTT. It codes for CASSFGTTTQHF.

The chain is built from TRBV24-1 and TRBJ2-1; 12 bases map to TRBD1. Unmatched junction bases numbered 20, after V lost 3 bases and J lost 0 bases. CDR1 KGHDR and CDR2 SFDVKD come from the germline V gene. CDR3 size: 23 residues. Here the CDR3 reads CATSDPLGQGATGGLSSYNEQFF. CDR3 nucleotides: TGTGCCACCAGTGATCCCTTGGGACAGGGGGCGACGGGAGGCTTGAGCTCCTACAATGAGCAGTTCTTC.

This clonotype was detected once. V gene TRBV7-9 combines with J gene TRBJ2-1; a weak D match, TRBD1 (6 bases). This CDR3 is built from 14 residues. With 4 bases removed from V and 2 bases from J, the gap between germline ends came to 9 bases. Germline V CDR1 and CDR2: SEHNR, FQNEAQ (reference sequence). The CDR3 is CASSSYRAYNEQFF. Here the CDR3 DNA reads TGTGCCAGCAGCTCTTACAGGGCCTACAATGAGCAGTTCTTC.

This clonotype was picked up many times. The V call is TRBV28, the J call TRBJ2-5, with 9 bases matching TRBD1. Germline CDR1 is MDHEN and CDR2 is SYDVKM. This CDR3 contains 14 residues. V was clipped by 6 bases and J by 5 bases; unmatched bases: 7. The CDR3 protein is CASRDRGGGETQYF. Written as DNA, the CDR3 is TGTGCCAGCAGGGACAGGGGTGGTGGGGAGACCCAGTACTTC.

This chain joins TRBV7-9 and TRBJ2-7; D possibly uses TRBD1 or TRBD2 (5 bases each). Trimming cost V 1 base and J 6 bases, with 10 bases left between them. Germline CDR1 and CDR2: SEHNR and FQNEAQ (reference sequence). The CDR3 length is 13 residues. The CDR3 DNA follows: TGTGCCAGCAGCTTAGATTCTGGGGGCGAGCAGTACTTC. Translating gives CASSLDSGGEQYF.

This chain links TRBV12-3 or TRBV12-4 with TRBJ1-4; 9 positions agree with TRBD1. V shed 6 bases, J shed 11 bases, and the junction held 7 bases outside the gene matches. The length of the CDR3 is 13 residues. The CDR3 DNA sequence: TGTGCCAGCAGGGCCGGGACAGGGAATAAACTGTTTTTT. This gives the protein CASRAGTGNKLFF.

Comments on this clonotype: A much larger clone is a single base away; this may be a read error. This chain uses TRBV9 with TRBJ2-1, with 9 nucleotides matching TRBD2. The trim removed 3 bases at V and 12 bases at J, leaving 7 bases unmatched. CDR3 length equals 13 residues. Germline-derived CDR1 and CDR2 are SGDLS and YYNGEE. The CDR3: CASSGAGGYVQFF. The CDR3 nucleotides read TGTGCCAGCAGCGGAGCGGGAGGATATGTGCAGTTCTTC.

CDR3 sequence reads: CSAREPGLYDEQYF. As DNA, the CDR3 is TGCAGTGCTAGAGAACCGGGTCTATACGACGAGCAGTACTTC. The chain uses TRBV20-1 and TRBJ2-7, with D unresolved. The CDR3 loop spans 14 amino acids. In germline, CDR1 is DFQATT, CDR2 SNEGSKA (reference sequence). The ends were cut back, 0 bases at V and 5 bases at J, with 14 bases in the middle.

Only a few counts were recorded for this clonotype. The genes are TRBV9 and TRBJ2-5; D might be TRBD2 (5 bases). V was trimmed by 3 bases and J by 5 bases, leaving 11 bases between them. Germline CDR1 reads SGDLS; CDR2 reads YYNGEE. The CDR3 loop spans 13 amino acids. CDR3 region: CASSAGETETQYF. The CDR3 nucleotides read TGTGCCAGCAGCGCCGGGGAGACGGAGACCCAGTACTTC.

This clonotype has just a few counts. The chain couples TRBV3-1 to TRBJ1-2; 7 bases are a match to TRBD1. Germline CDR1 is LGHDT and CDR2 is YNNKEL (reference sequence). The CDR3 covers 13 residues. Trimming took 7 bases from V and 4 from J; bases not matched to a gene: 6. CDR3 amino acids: CASNRDSFYGYTF. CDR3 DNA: TGTGCCAGCAACCGGGACAGCTTCTATGGCTACACCTTC.

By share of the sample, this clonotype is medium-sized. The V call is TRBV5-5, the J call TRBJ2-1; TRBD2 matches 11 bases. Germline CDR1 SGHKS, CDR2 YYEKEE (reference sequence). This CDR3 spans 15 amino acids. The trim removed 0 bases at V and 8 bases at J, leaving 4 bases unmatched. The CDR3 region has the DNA TGTGCCAGCAGCTTGGAGGGACTAGCGGTAGATGAGCAGTTCTTC. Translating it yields CASSLEGLAVDEQFF.

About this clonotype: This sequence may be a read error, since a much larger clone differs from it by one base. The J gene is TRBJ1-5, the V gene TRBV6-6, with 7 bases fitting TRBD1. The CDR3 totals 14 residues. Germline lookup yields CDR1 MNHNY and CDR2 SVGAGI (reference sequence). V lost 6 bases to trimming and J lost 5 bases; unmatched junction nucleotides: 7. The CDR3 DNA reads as TGTGCCAGCAGAATCGAGGGGGCGGATCAGCCCCAGCATTTT. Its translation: CASRIEGADQPQHF.

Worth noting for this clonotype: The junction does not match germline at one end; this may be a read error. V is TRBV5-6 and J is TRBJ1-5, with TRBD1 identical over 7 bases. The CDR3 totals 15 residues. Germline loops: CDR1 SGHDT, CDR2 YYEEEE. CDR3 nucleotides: TGTGCCAGCAGCTCAACCAGGGGGGGCAATCGGCCCCAGCATTTT. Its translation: CASSSTRGGNRPQHF.